A single sample gave rise to the 25 T cell receptor beta chains below, sequenced in a study of long-term antiretroviral therapy in people with HIV. Running of the v3.0 immunoSEQ assay took place at survey level. Sequencing used immunoSEQ multiplex PCR; TCRdb keeps in-frame clones, though not all of them. The sample lists about 34,000 clones; 90% to 95% were seen once. The sequenced sample was unsorted PBMCs, obtained 5 to 5.5 years after starting antiretroviral therapy. The source is a woman aged 45-65 years with HIV.

The chain employs TRBV27 and TRBJ1-6, with D unresolved. The CDR3 extends over 15 amino acids. Between the trimmed V and J ends, which lost 5 bases and 5 bases, there was a span of 13 bases. Germline CDR1 and CDR2: MNHEY and SMNVEV (reference sequence). CDR3 sequence (DNA): TGTGCCAGCAGTATCCGGGCCATTAATAATTCACCCCTCCACTTT. It translates to CASSIRAINNSPLHF.

The chain recombines TRBV25-1 with TRBJ2-5; D might be TRBD1 (6 bases). V was trimmed by 6 bases and J by 5 bases, leaving 16 bases between them. In germline, CDR1 is MGHDK, CDR2 SYGVNS. The CDR3 spans 14 residues. The CDR3 region is CASRGDTGIETQYF. The CDR3 DNA is TGTGCCAGCAGGGGCGACACAGGGATCGAGACCCAGTACTTC.

V and J are TRBV27 and TRBJ2-3; no clear D. V was clipped by 6 bases and J by 6 bases, with 13 bases between them. CDR3 length equals 13 residues. CDR1 is MNHEY, CDR2 SMNVEV, per germline (reference sequence). Here the CDR3 DNA reads TGTGCCAGCAGCCTGGTCCGGTTGGATACGCAGTATTTT. Residues: CASSLVRLDTQYF.

The chain joins TRBV2 to TRBJ2-7; no firm D call. V gave up 5 bases and J gave up 5 bases, with 7 bases separating them. CDR1 SNHLY and CDR2 FYNNEI come from the germline V gene. The CDR3 sequence is 11 residues long. DNA for the CDR3: TGTGCCAGCAGTTCCCCGGACGAGCAGTACTTC. This gives the protein CASSSPDEQYF.

CDR3 amino acids: CASSLSVATRNEQFF. The CDR3 DNA reads TGTGCCAGCAGCTTATCAGTGGCAACTCGGAATGAGCAGTTCTTC. V usage is TRBV7-8 and J usage is TRBJ2-1; D remains ambiguous. Per germline, CDR1 SGHVS and CDR2 FQNEAQ. V lost 2 bases, J lost 7 bases, and 15 bases lay in between. The CDR3 contains 15 residues.

The rearrangement joins TRBV6-1 to TRBJ2-7; D is undetermined. Germline V gives CDR1 MNHNS, CDR2 SASEGT. The V gene lost 7 bases and the J gene lost 3 bases, with 16 bases spanning the gap. The CDR3 loop spans 14 amino acids. DNA of the CDR3: TGTGCCAGCATAGAAGGACGGTGGAGCTACGAGCAGTACTTC. It translates to CASIEGRWSYEQYF.

V and J are TRBV7-3 and TRBJ1-2, with 11 bases aligning to TRBD1. This CDR3 has 15 amino acids. Germline-derived CDR1 and CDR2 are SGHTA and FQGTGA. V trimming: 5 bases; J trimming: 4 bases; junction bases outside the gene matches: 6. The DNA of the CDR3 is TGTGCCAGCAGCCCTACCGGGACAGGGGGCTATGGCTACACCTTC. Translation: CASSPTGTGGYGYTF.

CDR3 region: CASAPGQGAKTQYF. CDR3 DNA: TGTGCCTCTGCACCGGGACAGGGGGCGAAGACCCAGTACTTC. This chain joins TRBV7-9 and TRBJ2-5; TRBD1 aligns across 12 bases. The germline V gene encodes CDR1 SEHNR and CDR2 FQNEAQ (reference sequence). V lost 11 bases and J lost 6; bases outside the gene matches: 10. The length of the CDR3 is 14 residues.

This sequence joins TRBV18 and TRBJ2-2; a possible D gene is TRBD2 (5 bases). In germline, CDR1 is KGHSH, CDR2 LQKENI. The CDR3 has 16 amino acids. V lost 3 bases and J lost 7, with 18 bases in between. CDR3 amino acids: CASSPRPATSSGELFF. DNA of the CDR3: TGTGCCAGCTCACCCCGACCCGCAACTAGTAGCGGGGAGCTGTTTTTT.

This chain uses TRBV5-4 with TRBJ1-2, with D perhaps TRBD1 (5 bases). Looked up from germline, CDR1 is SGHNT and CDR2 is YYREEE (reference sequence). The CDR3 has 13 residues. Trimming took 6 bases from V and 4 from J, leaving 13 bases between them. CDR3 sequence: CASNTNQGYGYTF. The DNA for the CDR3 is TGTGCCAGCAATACTAATCAGGGCTATGGCTACACCTTC.

The chain employs TRBV18 and TRBJ2-7, with 10 bases identical to TRBD1. The V segment lost 4 bases and the J segment 4 bases; nucleotides outside the gene matches: 4. The CDR3 extends over 14 amino acids. CDR1 KGHSH and CDR2 LQKENI come from the germline V gene. The chain's CDR3 is CASSLDRGTYEQYF. CDR3 sequence (DNA): TGTGCCAGCTCACTGGACAGGGGGACATACGAGCAGTACTTC.

The chain has TRBV27 and TRBJ1-1, with 8 bases aligning to TRBD1. V was clipped by 0 bases and J by 9 bases; unmatched bases: 9. This CDR3 is 15 amino acids long. The germline CDR1 and CDR2 sequences are MNHEY and SMNVEV (reference sequence). In DNA, the CDR3 is TGTGCCAGCAGTTTATCAAGTCGGGGACAGGAAAAAGCTTTCTTT. Amino acid sequence: CASSLSSRGQEKAFF.

This chain uses TRBV29-1 with TRBJ1-1; possibly TRBD1 for D (6 bases). The CDR3 sequence is 13 residues long. In germline, CDR1 is SQVTM, CDR2 ANQGSEA. Trimming took off 6 bases at V and 0 bases at J, with 11 bases between the two ends. The DNA of the CDR3 is TGCAGCGTCAGACAGGCCTTGAACACTGAAGCTTTCTTT. It codes for CSVRQALNTEAFF.

The CDR3 DNA follows: TGCAGCGTTGAATATGGACGAAAGGCCCTCTATGGCTACACCTTC. It yields the protein CSVEYGRKALYGYTF. The rearrangement uses TRBV29-1 and TRBJ1-2; D gene unclear. Germline V gene data show CDR1 as SQVTM and CDR2 as ANQGSEA. The CDR3 consists of 15 residues. V was clipped by 2 bases and J by 4 bases, with 17 bases between them.

The V call is TRBV7-9, the J call TRBJ2-7; D uncertain. CDR3 size: 12 residues. V gave up 0 bases and J gave up 2 bases, with 2 bases separating them. Germline V gene data show CDR1 as SEHNR and CDR2 as FQNEAQ (reference sequence). CDR3 in DNA: TGTGCCAGCAGCTTAGCAACCTACGAGCAGTACTTC. It translates to CASSLATYEQYF. Using reference TRBV7-9 and TRBJ2-7 for the parts outside the CDR3, the full variable domain is DTGVSQNPRHKITKRGQNVTFRCDPISEHNRLYWYRQTLGQGPEFLTYFQNEAQLEKSRLLSDRFSAERPKGSFSTLEIQRTEQGDSAMYLCASSLATYEQYFGPGTRLTVT.

This sequence joins TRBV9 and TRBJ1-3, with D uncertain. V lost 4 bases to trimming and J lost 0 bases, with 17 bases between them. Germline CDR1 reads SGDLS; CDR2 reads YYNGEE. The CDR3 has 17 residues. The CDR3 loop reads CASSPQTPKPSGNTIYF. Written as DNA, the CDR3 is TGTGCCAGCAGCCCTCAGACTCCTAAGCCCTCTGGAAACACCATATATTTT.

This clone was observed once. V and J are TRBV2 and TRBJ1-4; tentative D call: TRBD1 (5 bases). This CDR3 spans 15 amino acids. CDR1 is SNHLY, CDR2 FYNNEI, per germline. V lost 8 bases and J 3 bases, leaving 16 bases between the germline ends. The CDR3 DNA sequence: TGTGCCAGCGTTGCAGAGGGGACGGCTAATGAAAAACTGTTTTTT. Amino acids: CASVAEGTANEKLFF.

V is TRBV7-3 and J is TRBJ2-5; no clear D gene. Per germline, CDR1 SGHTA and CDR2 FQGTGA. V dropped 3 bases and J dropped 2 bases, with 16 bases sitting between them. The CDR3 is 16 amino acids. The CDR3 sequence: CASSFTGRALQETQYF. For the CDR3, the DNA is TGTGCCAGCAGCTTCACGGGCCGGGCCCTGCAAGAGACCCAGTACTTC.

This sequence joins TRBV10-3 and TRBJ1-5; weak D call: TRBD1 (5 bases). This CDR3 has 16 residues. Trimming left V 1 base short and J 3 bases short, with 13 bases between. Germline CDR1 ENHRY, CDR2 SYGVKD. CDR3 region: CAISEYGGMVNQPQHF. In DNA, the CDR3 is TGTGCCATCAGTGAGTATGGGGGAATGGTCAATCAGCCCCAGCATTTT.

The CDR3 DNA follows: TGTGCCAGTAGTATTACAGGGTCCTTCACAGATACGCAGTATTTT. Amino acid sequence: CASSITGSFTDTQYF. The J gene is TRBJ2-3, the V gene TRBV19; a weak D match, TRBD1 (6 bases). CDR1 is LNHDA and CDR2 is SQIVND in the germline V gene (reference sequence). CDR3 length equals 15 residues. Trimming cost V 3 bases and J 2 bases, with 12 bases left between them.

The genes are TRBV18 and TRBJ2-7, with 10 bases fitting TRBD2. The CDR3 extends over 15 amino acids. The ends lost 0 bases at V and 5 bases at J; junction bases unmatched: 4. Germline V gene sequence: CDR1 KGHSH, CDR2 LQKENI. DNA for the CDR3: TGTGCCAGCTCACCACCGAGCGGGGGGGACCACGAGCAGTACTTC. It yields the protein CASSPPSGGDHEQYF.

The rearrangement links TRBV20-1 to TRBJ2-3; no clear D gene. Trimming left V 6 bases short and J 6 bases short, with 10 bases between. The CDR3 totals 11 residues. Germline V gene sequence: CDR1 DFQATT, CDR2 SNEGSKA (reference sequence). The CDR3 nucleotides are TGCAGTGCCCTTGATTGGGATACGCAGTATTTT. It translates to CSALDWDTQYF.

The chain has TRBV29-1 and TRBJ1-2; a weak D match, TRBD1 (5 bases). The CDR3 is 13 residues long. Germline CDR1 SQVTM, CDR2 ANQGSEA. V shed 1 base and J shed 5 bases, with 11 bases lying between them. CDR3 sequence reads: CSVEGGGGYGYTF. The CDR3, as DNA: TGCAGCGTTGAAGGGGGCGGTGGATATGGCTACACCTTC. The variable domain in full, with the rest retrieved from reference TRBV29-1 and TRBJ1-2, is SAVISQKPSRDICQRGTSLTIQCQVDSQVTMMFWYRQQPGQSLTLIATANQGSEATYESGFVIDKFPISRPNLTFSTLTVSNMSPEDSSIYLCSVEGGGGYGYTFGSGTRLTVV.

The chain uses TRBV6-5 and TRBJ1-2, with D hard to call. CDR3 size: 15 residues. V lost 5 bases and J 0 bases, leaving 13 bases between the germline ends. Germline V gives CDR1 MNHEY, CDR2 SVGAGI. The CDR3 sequence: CASSQWANSNYGYTF. Written as DNA, the CDR3 is TGTGCCAGCAGTCAGTGGGCCAACTCTAACTATGGCTACACCTTC.

The chain recombines TRBV7-9 with TRBJ1-4; 8 bases are shared with TRBD1. The J segment lost 4 bases and the V segment lost 4 bases, leaving 2 bases of the junction unmatched. The CDR3 covers 14 residues. Germline-derived CDR1 and CDR2 are SEHNR and FQNEAQ (reference sequence). This chain's CDR3 is CASSSGQDNEKLFF. CDR3 DNA: TGTGCCAGCAGCTCGGGACAGGATAATGAAAAACTGTTTTTT. Drawing the rest from reference TRBV7-9 and TRBJ1-4, the complete variable domain is DTGVSQNPRHKITKRGQNVTFRCDPISEHNRLYWYRQTLGQGPEFLTYFQNEAQLEKSRLLSDRFSAERPKGSFSTLEIQRTEQGDSAMYLCASSSGQDNEKLFFGSGTQLSVL.